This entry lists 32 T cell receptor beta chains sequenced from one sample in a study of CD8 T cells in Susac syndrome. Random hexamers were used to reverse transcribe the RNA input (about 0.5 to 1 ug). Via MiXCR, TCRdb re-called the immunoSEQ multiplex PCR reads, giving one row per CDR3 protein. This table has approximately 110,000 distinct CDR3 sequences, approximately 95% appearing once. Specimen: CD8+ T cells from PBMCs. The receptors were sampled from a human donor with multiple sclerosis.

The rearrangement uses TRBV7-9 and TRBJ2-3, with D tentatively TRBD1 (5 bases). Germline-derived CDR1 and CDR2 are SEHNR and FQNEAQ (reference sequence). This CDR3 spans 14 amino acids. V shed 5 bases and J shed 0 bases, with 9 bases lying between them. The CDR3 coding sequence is TGTGCCAGCAGCGGGGCGTCTAGCACAGATACGCAGTATTTT. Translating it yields CASSGASSTDTQYF.

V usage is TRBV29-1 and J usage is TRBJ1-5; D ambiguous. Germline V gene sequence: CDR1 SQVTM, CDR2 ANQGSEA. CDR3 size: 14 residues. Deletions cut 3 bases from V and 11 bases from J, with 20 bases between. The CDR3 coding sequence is TGCAGCGTTGAGGTTCGGGATCCAGAGTTAGCCCAGCATTTT. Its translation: CSVEVRDPELAQHF.

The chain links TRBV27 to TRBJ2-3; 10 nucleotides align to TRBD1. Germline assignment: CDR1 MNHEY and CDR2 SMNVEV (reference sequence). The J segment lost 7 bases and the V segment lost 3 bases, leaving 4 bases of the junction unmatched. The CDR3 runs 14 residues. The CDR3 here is CASSFGQGGYTQYF. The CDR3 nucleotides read TGTGCCAGCAGTTTCGGACAGGGGGGTTATACGCAGTATTTT.

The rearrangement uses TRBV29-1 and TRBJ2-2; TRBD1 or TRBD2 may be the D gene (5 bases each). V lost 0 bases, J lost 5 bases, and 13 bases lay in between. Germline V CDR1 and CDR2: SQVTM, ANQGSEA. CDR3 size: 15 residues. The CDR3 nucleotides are TGCAGCGTTGAAGATCGGGGCCCCCCAACCGGGGAGCTGTTTTTT. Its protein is CSVEDRGPPTGELFF.

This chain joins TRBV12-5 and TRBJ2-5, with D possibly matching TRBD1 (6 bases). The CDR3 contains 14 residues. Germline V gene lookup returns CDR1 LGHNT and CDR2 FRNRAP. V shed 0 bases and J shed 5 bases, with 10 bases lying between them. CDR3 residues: CASGLVRGSETQYF. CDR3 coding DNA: TGTGCTAGTGGTTTGGTGAGGGGGTCGGAGACCCAGTACTTC. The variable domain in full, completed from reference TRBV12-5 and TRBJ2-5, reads DARVTQTPRHKVTEMGQEVTMRCQPILGHNTVFWYRQTMMQGLELLAYFRNRAPLDDSGMPKDRFSAEMPDATLATLKIQPSEPRDSAVYFCASGLVRGSETQYFGPGTRLLVL.

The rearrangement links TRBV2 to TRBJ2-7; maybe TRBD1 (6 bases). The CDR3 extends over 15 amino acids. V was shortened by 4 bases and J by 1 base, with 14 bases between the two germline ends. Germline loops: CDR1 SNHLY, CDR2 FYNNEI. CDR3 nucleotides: TGTGCCAGCAGTGTTCAGCAGGGGAAGTCCTACGAGCAGTACTTC. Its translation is CASSVQQGKSYEQYF.

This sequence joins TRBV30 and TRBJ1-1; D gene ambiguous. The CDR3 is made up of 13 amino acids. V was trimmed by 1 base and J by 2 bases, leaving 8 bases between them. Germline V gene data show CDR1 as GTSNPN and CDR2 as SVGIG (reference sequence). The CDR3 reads CAWSGAGNTEAFF. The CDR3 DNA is TGTGCCTGGAGTGGGGCCGGTAACACTGAAGCTTTCTTT.

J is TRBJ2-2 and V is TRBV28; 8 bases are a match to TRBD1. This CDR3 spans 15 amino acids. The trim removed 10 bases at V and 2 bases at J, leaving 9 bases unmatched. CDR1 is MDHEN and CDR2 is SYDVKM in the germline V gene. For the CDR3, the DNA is TGTGCCATCGAAGGACAGGGAAGAAACACCGGGGAGCTGTTTTTT. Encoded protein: CAIEGQGRNTGELFF.

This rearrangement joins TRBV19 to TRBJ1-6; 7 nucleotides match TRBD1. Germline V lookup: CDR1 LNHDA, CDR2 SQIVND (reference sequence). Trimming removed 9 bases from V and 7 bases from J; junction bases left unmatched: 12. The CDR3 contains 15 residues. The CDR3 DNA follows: TGTGCCAGCCAGAGGGCGGAGGGGGCCAATTCACCCCTCCACTTT. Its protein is CASQRAEGANSPLHF.

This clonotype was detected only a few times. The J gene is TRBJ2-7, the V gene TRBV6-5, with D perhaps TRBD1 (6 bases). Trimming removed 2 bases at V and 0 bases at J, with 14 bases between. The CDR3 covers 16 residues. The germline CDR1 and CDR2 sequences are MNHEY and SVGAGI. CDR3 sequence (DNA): TGTGCCAGCAGTTACGAACCGACAGGAGGCTCCTACGAGCAGTACTTC. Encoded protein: CASSYEPTGGSYEQYF.

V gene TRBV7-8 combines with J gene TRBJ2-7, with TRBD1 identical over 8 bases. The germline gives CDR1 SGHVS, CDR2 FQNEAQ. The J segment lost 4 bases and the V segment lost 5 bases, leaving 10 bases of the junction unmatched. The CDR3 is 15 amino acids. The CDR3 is CASSTTGTGYYEQYF. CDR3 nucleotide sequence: TGTGCCAGCAGCACAACCGGGACAGGATATTACGAGCAGTACTTC.

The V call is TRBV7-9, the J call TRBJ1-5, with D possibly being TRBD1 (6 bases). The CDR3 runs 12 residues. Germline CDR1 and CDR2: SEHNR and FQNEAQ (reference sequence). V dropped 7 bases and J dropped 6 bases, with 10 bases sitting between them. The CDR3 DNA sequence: TGTGCCAGCACGGGGGGGGCTCAGCCCCAGCATTTT. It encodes CASTGGAQPQHF. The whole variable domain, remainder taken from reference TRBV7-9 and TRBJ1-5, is DTGVSQNPRHKITKRGQNVTFRCDPISEHNRLYWYRQTLGQGPEFLTYFQNEAQLEKSRLLSDRFSAERPKGSFSTLEIQRTEQGDSAMYLCASTGGAQPQHFGDGTRLSIL.

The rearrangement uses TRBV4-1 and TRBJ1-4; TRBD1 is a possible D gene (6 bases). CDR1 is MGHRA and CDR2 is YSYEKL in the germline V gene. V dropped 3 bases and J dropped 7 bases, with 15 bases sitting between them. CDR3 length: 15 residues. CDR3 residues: CASSQGNRVGEKLFF. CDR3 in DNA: TGCGCCAGCAGCCAGGGAAACAGGGTGGGTGAAAAACTGTTTTTT.

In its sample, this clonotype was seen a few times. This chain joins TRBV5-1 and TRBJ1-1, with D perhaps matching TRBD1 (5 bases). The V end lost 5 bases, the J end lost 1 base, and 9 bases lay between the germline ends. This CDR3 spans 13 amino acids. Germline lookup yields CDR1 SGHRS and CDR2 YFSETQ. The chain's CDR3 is CASRTAKNTEAFF. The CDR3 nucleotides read TGCGCCAGCAGGACAGCAAAGAACACTGAAGCTTTCTTT.

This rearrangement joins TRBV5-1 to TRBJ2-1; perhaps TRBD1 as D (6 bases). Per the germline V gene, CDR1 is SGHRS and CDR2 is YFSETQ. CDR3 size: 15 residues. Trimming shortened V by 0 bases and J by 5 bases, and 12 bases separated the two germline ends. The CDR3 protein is CASSLDLGDNNEQFF. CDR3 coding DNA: TGCGCCAGCAGCTTGGATTTAGGGGACAACAATGAGCAGTTCTTC. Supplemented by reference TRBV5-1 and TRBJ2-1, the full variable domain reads KAGVTQTPRYLIKTRGQQVTLSCSPISGHRSVSWYQQTPGQGLQFLFEYFSETQRNKGNFPGRFSGRQFSNSRSEMNVSTLELGDSALYLCASSLDLGDNNEQFFGPGTRLTVL.

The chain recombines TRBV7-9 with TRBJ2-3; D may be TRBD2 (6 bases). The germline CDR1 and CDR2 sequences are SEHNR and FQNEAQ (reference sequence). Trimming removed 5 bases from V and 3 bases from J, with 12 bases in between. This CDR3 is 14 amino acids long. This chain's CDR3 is CASSPAGRTDTQYF. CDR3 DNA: TGTGCCAGCAGCCCGGCGGGGAGGACAGATACGCAGTATTTT.

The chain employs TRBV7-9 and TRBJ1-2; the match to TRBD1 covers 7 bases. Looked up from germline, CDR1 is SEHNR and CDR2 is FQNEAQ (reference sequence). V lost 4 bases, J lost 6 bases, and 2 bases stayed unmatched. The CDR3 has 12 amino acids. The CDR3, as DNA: TGTGCCAGCAGCTATACAGGGGATGGCTACACCTTC. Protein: CASSYTGDGYTF.

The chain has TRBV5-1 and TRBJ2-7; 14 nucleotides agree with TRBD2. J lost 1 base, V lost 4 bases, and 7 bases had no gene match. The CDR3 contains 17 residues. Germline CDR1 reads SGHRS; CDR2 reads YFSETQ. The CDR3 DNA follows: TGCGCCAGCAGCGGGGGACTAGCGGGGGTCGCATCCTACGAGCAGTACTTC. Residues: CASSGGLAGVASYEQYF. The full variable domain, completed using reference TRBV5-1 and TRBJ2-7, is KAGVTQTPRYLIKTRGQQVTLSCSPISGHRSVSWYQQTPGQGLQFLFEYFSETQRNKGNFPGRFSGRQFSNSRSEMNVSTLELGDSALYLCASSGGLAGVASYEQYFGPGTRLTVT.

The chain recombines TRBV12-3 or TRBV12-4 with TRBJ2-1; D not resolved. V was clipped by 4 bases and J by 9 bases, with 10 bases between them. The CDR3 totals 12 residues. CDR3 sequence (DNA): TGTGCCAGCAGTTCCCTTGGCGCTGAGCAGTTCTTC. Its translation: CASSSLGAEQFF.

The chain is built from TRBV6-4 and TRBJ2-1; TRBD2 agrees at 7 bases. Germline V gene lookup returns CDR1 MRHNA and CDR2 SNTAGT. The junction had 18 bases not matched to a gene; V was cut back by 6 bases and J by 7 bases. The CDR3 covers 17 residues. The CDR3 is CASSPSPTRGAGNEQFF. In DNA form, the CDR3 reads TGTGCCAGCAGCCCATCCCCGACCCGGGGAGCGGGGAATGAGCAGTTCTTC.

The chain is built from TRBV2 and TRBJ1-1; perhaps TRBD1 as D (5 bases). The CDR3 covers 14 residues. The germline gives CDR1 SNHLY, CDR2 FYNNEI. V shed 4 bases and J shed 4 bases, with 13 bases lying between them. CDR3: CASSGGVGGTEAFF. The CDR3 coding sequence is TGTGCCAGCAGTGGGGGCGTGGGAGGCACTGAAGCTTTCTTT.

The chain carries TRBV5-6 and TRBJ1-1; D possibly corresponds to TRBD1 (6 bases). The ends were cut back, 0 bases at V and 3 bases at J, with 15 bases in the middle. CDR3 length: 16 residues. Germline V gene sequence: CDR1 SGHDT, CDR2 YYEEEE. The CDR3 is CASSLDRASADTEAFF. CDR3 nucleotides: TGTGCCAGCAGCTTGGACAGGGCCTCTGCCGACACTGAAGCTTTCTTT.

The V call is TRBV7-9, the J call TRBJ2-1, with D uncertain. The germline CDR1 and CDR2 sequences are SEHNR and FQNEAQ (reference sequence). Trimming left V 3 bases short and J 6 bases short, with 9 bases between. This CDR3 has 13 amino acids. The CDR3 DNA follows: TGTGCCAGCAGCTTTGGTTCAGGCAATGAGCAGTTCTTC. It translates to CASSFGSGNEQFF.

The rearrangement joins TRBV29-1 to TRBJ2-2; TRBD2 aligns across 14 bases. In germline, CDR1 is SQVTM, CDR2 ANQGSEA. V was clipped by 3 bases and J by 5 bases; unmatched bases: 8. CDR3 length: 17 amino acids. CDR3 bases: TGCAGCGTTGATGGACTAGCGGGGGGCTCGAGGACCGGGGAGCTGTTTTTT. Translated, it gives CSVDGLAGGSRTGELFF.

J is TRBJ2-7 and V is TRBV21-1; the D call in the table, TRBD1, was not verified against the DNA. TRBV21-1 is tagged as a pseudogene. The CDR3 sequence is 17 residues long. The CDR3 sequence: CASSKEFEGWGSYEQYV. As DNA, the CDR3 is TGTGCCAGCAGCAAAGAATTCGAGGGATGGGGGTCCTACGAGCAGTACGTC.

CDR3 amino acids: CSARGTGSYGYTF. CDR3 sequence (DNA): TGCAGTGCTAGAGGGACTGGAAGCTATGGCTACACCTTC. The chain has TRBV20-1 and TRBJ1-2; D call uncertain. This CDR3 is 13 amino acids long. Per germline, CDR1 DFQATT and CDR2 SNEGSKA (reference sequence). Between the trimmed V and J ends, which lost 1 base and 4 bases, there was a span of 10 bases.

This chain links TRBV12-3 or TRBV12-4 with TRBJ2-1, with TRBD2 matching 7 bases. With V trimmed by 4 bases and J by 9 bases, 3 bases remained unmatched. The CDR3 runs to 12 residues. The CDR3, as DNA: TGTGCCAGCAGTTCGGGGGGACTTGAGCAGTTCTTC. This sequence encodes CASSSGGLEQFF.

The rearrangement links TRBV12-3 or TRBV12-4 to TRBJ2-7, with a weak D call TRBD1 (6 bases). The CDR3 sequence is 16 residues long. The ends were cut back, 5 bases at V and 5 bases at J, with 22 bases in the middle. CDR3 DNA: TGTGCCAGCAGTCCGAGCGTGGGTCAGGGGATGAACGAGCAGTACGTC. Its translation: CASSPSVGQGMNEQYV.

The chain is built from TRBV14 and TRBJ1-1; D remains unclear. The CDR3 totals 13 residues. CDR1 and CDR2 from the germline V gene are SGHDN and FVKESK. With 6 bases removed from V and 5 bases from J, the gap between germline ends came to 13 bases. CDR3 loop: CASRETGRTEAFF. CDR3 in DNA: TGTGCCAGCAGAGAGACGGGGAGGACTGAAGCTTTCTTT.

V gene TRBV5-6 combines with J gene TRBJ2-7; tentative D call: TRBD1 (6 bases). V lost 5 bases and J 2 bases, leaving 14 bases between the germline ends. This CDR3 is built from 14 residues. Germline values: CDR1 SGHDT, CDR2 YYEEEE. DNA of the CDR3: TGTGCCAGCAGTCCCAGGGGTGACCCCTACGAGCAGTACGTC. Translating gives CASSPRGDPYEQYV.

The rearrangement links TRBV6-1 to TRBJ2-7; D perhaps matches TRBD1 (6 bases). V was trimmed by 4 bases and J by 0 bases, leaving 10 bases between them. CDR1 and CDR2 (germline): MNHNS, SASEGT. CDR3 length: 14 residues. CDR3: CASSGWDTSYEQYV. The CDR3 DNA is TGTGCCAGCAGTGGATGGGACACCTCCTACGAGCAGTACGTC.

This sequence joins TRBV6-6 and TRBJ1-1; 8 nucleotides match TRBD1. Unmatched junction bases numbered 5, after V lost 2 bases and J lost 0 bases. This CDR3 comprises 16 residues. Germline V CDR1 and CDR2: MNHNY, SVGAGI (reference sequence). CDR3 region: CASSYPRTGLNTEAFF. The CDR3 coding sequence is TGTGCCAGCAGTTACCCCAGGACAGGGCTGAACACTGAAGCTTTCTTT.